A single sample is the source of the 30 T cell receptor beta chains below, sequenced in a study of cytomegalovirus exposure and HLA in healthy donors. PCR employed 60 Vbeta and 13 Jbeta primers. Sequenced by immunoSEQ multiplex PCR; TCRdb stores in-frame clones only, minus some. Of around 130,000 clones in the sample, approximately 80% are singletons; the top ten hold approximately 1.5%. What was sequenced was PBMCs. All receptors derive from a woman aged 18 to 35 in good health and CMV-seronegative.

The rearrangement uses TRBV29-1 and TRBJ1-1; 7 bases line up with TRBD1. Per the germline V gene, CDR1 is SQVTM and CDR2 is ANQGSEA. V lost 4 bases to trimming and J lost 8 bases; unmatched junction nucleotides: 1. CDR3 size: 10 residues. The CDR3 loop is CSVGQGEAFF. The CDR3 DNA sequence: TGCAGCGTTGGACAGGGAGAAGCTTTCTTT.

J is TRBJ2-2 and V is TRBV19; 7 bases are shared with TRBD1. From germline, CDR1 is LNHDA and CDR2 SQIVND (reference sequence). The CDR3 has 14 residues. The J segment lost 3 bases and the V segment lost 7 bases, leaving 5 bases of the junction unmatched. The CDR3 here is CASTRGMDTGELFF. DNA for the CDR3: TGTGCCAGTACCAGGGGGATGGACACCGGGGAGCTGTTTTTT. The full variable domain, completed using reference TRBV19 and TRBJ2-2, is DGGITQSPKYLFRKEGQNVTLSCEQNLNHDAMYWYRQDPGQGLRLIYYSQIVNDFQKGDIAEGYSVSREKKESFPLTVTSAQKNPTAFYLCASTRGMDTGELFFGEGSRLTVL.

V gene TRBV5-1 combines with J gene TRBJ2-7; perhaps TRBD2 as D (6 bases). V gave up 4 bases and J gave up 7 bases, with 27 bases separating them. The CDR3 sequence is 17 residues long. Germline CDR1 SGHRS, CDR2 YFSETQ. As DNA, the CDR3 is TGCGCCAGCAGCAAAACCCCCGGGGCGGGACTGCCGGGGGAGCAGTACTTC. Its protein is CASSKTPGAGLPGEQYF.

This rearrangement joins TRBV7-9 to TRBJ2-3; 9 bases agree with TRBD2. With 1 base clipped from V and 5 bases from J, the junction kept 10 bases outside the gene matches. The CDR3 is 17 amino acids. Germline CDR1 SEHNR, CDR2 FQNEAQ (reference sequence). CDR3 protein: CASSLEAGGPRGDTQYF. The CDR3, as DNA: TGTGCCAGCAGCTTAGAGGCGGGAGGGCCTAGAGGAGATACGCAGTATTTT.

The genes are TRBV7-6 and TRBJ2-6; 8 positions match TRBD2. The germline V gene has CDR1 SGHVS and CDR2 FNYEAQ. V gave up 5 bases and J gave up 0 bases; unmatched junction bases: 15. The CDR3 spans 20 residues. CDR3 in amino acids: CASSPRERGYLSSGANVLTF. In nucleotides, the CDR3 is TGTGCCAGCAGCCCTCGTGAGCGGGGGTACCTCAGCTCTGGGGCCAACGTCCTGACTTTC.

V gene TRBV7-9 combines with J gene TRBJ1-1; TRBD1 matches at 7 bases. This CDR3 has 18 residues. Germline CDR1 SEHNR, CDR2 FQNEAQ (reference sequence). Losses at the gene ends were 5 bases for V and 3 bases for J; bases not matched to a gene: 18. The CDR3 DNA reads TGTGCCAGCAGCCCCGAGGGTAGGGACAGCCCTCGATACACTGAAGCTTTCTTT. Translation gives CASSPEGRDSPRYTEAFF.

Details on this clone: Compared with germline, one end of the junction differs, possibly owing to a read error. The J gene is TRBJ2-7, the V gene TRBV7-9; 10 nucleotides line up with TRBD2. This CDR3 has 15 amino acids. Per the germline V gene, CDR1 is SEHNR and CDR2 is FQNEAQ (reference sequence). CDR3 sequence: CSSSSASGGAYEQYF. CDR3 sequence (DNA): TGTTCCAGCAGCTCGGCTAGCGGGGGAGCTTACGAGCAGTACTTC.

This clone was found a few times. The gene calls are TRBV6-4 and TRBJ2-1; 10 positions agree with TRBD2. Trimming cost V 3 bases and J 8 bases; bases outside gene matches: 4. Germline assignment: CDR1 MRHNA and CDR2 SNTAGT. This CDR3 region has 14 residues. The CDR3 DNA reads TGTGCCAGCAGTGAGGCTAGCGGGAGTTATGAGCAGTTCTTC. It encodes CASSEASGSYEQFF.

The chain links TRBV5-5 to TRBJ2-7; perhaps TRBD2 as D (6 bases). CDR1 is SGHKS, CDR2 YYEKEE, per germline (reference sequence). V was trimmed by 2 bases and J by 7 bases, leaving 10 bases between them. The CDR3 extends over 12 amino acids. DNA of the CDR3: TGTGCCAGCAGCTTTCTAGCGCGGGAGCAGTACTTC. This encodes CASSFLAREQYF.

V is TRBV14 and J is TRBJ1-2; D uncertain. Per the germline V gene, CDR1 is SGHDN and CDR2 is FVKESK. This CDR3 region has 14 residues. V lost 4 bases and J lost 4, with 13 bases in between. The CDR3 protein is CASSPSGEAYGYTF. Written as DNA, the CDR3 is TGTGCCAGCAGCCCTAGCGGGGAGGCCTATGGCTACACCTTC.

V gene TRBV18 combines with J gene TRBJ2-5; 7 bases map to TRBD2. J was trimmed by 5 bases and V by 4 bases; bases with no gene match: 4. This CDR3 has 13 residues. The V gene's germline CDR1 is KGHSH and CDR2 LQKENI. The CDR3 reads CASSLTRGETQYF. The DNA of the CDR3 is TGTGCCAGCTCACTGACGCGGGGGGAGACCCAGTACTTC.

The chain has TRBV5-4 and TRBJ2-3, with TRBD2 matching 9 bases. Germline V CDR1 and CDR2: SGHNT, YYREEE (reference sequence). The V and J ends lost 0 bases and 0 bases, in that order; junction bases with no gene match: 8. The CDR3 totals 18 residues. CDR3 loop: CASSLGSGGATSTDTQYF. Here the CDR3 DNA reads TGTGCCAGCAGCTTGGGTAGCGGGGGTGCAACTAGCACAGATACGCAGTATTTT.

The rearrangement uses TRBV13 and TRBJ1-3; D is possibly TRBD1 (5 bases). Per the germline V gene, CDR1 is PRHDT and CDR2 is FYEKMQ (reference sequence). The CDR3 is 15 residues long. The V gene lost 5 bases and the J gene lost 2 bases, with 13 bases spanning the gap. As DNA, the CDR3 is TGTGCCAGCAGCCTTCGGCGGGGGACTGGAAACACCATATATTTT. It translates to CASSLRRGTGNTIYF.

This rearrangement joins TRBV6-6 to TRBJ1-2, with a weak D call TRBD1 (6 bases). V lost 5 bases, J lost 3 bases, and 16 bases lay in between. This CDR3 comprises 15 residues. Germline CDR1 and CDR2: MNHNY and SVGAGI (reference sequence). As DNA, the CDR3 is TGTGCCAGCAGTACTGGACAGAGGGGCGACTATGGCTACACCTTC. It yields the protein CASSTGQRGDYGYTF.

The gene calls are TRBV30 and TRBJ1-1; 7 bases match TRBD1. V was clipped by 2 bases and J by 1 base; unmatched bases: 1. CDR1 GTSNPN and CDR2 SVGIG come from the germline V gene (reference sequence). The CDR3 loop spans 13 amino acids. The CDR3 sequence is CAWSRGPNTEAFF. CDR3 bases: TGTGCCTGGAGTAGGGGGCCGAACACTGAAGCTTTCTTT.

CDR3 sequence: CASSSGQRGNDEQFF. CDR3 bases: TGTGCCAGCAGTTCGGGACAGAGAGGGAACGATGAGCAGTTCTTC. This chain links TRBV6-4 with TRBJ2-1; 7 bases match TRBD1. V was clipped by 5 bases and J by 8 bases; unmatched bases: 12. The CDR3 runs 15 residues. CDR1 and CDR2 from the germline V gene are MRHNA and SNTAGT.

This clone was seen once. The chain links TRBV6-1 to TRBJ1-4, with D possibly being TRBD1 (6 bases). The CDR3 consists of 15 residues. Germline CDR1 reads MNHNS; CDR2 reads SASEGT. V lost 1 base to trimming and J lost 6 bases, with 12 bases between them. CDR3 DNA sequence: TGTGCCAGCAGTGAAGGGTGGGGGCCGTATGAAAAACTGTTTTTT. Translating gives CASSEGWGPYEKLFF.

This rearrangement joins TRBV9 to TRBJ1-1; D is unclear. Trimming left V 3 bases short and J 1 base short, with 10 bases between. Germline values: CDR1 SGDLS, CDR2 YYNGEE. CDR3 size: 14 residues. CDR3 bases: TGTGCCAGCAGCGCCCGGGATTGGAACACTGAAGCTTTCTTT. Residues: CASSARDWNTEAFF.

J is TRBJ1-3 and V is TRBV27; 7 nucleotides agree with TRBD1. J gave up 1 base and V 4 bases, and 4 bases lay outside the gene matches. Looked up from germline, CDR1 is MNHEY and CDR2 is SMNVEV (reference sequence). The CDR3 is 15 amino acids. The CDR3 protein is CASSSRQGSGNTIYF. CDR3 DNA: TGTGCCAGCAGTTCACGACAGGGTTCTGGAAACACCATATATTTT.

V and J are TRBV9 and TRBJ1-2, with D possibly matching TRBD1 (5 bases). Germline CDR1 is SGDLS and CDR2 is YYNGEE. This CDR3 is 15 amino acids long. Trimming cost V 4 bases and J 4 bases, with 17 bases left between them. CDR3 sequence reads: CASSPGTGGVYGYTF. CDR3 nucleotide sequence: TGTGCCAGCAGCCCTGGGACTGGAGGGGTCTATGGCTACACCTTC.

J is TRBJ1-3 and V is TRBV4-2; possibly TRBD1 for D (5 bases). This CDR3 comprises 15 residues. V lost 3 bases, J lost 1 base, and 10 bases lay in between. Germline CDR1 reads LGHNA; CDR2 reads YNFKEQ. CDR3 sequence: CASSHPGGSGNTIYF. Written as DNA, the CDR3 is TGTGCCAGCAGCCACCCGGGGGGATCTGGAAACACCATATATTTT.

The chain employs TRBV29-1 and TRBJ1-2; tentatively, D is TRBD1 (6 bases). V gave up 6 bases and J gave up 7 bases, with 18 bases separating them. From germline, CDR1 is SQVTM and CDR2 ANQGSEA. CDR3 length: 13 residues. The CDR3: CSVELPGVGGYTF. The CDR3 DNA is TGCAGCGTGGAACTCCCAGGGGTAGGTGGCTACACCTTC.

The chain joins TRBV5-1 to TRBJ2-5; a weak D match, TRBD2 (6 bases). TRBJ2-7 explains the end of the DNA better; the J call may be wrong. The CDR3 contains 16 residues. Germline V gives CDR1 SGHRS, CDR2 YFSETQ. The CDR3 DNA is TGCGCCAGCAGCCTGGGGGGTAGCGCACCCTCCTACGAGCAGTACTTC. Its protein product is CASSLGGSAPSYEQYF.

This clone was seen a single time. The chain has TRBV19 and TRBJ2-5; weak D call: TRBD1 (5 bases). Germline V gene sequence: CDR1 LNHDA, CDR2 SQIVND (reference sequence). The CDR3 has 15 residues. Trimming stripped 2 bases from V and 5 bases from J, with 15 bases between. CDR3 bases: TGTGCCAGTAGTATATCCCGGCAGGGTTGGGAGACCCAGTACTTC. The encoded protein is CASSISRQGWETQYF.

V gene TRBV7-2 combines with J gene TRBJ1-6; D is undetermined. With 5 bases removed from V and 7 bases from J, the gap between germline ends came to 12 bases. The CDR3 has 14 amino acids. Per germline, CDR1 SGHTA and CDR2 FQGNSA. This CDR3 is CASSHLRENSPLHF. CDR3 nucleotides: TGTGCCAGCAGCCACCTCCGTGAGAATTCACCCCTCCACTTT.

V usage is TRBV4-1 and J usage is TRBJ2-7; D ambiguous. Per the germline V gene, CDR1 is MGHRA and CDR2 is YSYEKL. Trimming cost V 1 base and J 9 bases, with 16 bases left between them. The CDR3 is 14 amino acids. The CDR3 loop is CASSQVIAAYWQYF. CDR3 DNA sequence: TGCGCCAGCAGCCAAGTGATAGCAGCGTATTGGCAGTACTTC.

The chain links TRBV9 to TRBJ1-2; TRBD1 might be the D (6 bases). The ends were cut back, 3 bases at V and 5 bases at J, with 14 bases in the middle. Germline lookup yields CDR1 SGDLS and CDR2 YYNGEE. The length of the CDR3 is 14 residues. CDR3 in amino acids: CASSADRTGYGYTF. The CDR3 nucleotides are TGTGCCAGCAGCGCGGACAGAACAGGGTATGGCTACACCTTC.

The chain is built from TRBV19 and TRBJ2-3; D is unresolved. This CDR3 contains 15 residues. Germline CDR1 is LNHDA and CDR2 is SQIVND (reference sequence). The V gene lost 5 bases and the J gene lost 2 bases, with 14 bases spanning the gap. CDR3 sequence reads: CASSPYSGFTDTQYF. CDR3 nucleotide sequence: TGTGCCAGTAGTCCCTACTCGGGTTTCACAGATACGCAGTATTTT.

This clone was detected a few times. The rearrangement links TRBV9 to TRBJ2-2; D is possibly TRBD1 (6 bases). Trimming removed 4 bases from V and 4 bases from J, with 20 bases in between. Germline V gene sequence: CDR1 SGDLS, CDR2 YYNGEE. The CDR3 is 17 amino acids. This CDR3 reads CASSSSSGEGGTGELFF. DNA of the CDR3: TGTGCCAGCAGCTCTTCCTCAGGGGAAGGGGGCACCGGGGAGCTGTTTTTT.

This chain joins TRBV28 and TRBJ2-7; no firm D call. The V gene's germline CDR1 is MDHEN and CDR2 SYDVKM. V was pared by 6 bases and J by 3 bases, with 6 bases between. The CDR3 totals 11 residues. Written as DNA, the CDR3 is TGTGCCAGCAGCTCGTTCTACGAGCAGTACTTC. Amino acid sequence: CASSSFYEQYF.